This TCR beta chain was retrieved from a study of shared clonotypes between healthy human individuals. Trimming removed 1 base from V and 0 bases from J, with 13 bases in between. This CDR3 is 17 amino acids long. Germline lookup yields CDR1 LGHNA and CDR2 YNFKEQ. Note on this clone: Its target is unknown.

The study, taken as a whole, reports: Sampling covered blood only; tissue repertoires likely differ.

None of the donors, who were healthy HIV-negative adults, had recently had acute infections or vaccinations. Sequencing used immunoSEQ multiplex PCR; TCRdb keeps in-frame clones, though not all of them. Among roughly 380,000 clones listed, 90% to 97% were seen once. The receptor was isolated from a man in his thirties or forties in good health. This chain links TRBV4-2 with TRBJ1-3, with D uncertain. The sequenced sample was memory CD8+ T cells sorted from blood. Subset indicated: CD45RO+ cells pooled with CCR7-negative TemRA cells. The CDR3 protein is CASSQVRVTYSGNTIYF. In DNA form, the CDR3 reads TGTGCCAGCAGCCAAGTAAGGGTCACTTACTCTGGAAACACCATATATTTT.